The 17 T cell receptor beta chains in this list originate from one sample, sequenced in a study of CXCR3-negative and CXCR3-positive naive CD8 T cells. Overall study findings and caveats: Researchers report that CXCR3-positive naive cells carry more hydrophobic TRB CDR3s than CXCR3-negative naive cells.

UMI labels and 5' RACE were used to prepare the TRB cDNA libraries. TCRdb processed the 5' RACE reads again and assigns one entry to each CDR3 protein, with no DNA. This sample's table reports roughly 63,000 distinct CDR3 sequences. These receptors lack a known antigen. Sequencing used naive CXCR3+ CD8+ T cells from blood. Subset noted: CD45RO-CCR7+CD27+CD95- naive CD8+ T cells expressing CXCR3 (TNR3+). The receptors derive from a human donor in good health. Some clones in this sample may be carry-over from other donors' samples.

The rearrangement joins TRBV29-1 to TRBJ2-7. The CDR3 spans 16 residues. Germline V lookup: CDR1 SQVTM, CDR2 ANQGSEA. This chain's CDR3 is CSVEDLDGSSSYEQYF.

The chain carries TRBV9 and TRBJ2-1; TCRdb's D call, TRBD1, is unchecked because there is no DNA. This CDR3 spans 13 amino acids. Per the germline V gene, CDR1 is SGDLS and CDR2 is YYNGEE. The CDR3 protein is CASSGGQYNEQFF.

The genes are TRBV5-1 and TRBJ2-7; TCRdb's D call, TRBD2, is unchecked because there is no DNA. The CDR3 sequence is 16 residues long. Germline CDR1 is SGHRS and CDR2 is YFSETQ. CDR3: CASSLSGGGMSYEQYF.

This chain links TRBV13 with TRBJ1-1; the D call of TRBD1 rests on TCRdb alone, since no DNA is present to check it. The CDR3 contains 15 residues. The germline V gene encodes CDR1 PRHDT and CDR2 FYEKMQ (reference sequence). The CDR3 reads CASSDSPGRNTEAFF.

By frequency, this clonotype registers medium-sized. The chain has TRBV6-2 or TRBV6-3 and TRBJ2-7; TCRdb names TRBD1, which stays unverified in the absence of DNA. Germline V gene lookup returns CDR1 MNHEY and CDR2 SVGEGT. There are 15 residues in the CDR3. CDR3 protein: CASREQGAISYEQYF.

The chain couples TRBV5-1 to TRBJ2-1; the TCRdb D gene call, TRBD1, has no DNA to confirm it. Germline CDR1 is SGHRS and CDR2 is YFSETQ. This CDR3 contains 17 residues. This chain's CDR3 is CASSSAMGQTAYNEQFF. Together with reference TRBV5-1 and TRBJ2-1, the CDR3 gives the full variable domain: KAGVTQTPRYLIKTRGQQVTLSCSPISGHRSVSWYQQTPGQGLQFLFEYFSETQRNKGNFPGRFSGRQFSNSRSEMNVSTLELGDSALYLCASSSAMGQTAYNEQFFGPGTRLTVL.

The chain couples TRBV6-6 to TRBJ2-1; TCRdb designates TRBD2, a call that cannot be tested without DNA. The CDR3 loop spans 13 amino acids. Germline CDR1 and CDR2: MNHNY and SVGAGI (reference sequence). The CDR3 sequence: CATAASGYNEQFF.

The chain has TRBV5-1 and TRBJ1-2; TCRdb outputs TRBD1, but without DNA this stays unchecked. The CDR3 contains 14 residues. Germline CDR1 is SGHRS and CDR2 is YFSETQ. CDR3 sequence reads: CASSPEDRIYGYTF.

The chain is built from TRBV7-3 and TRBJ2-3; TCRdb designates TRBD2, a call that cannot be tested without DNA. The length of the CDR3 is 17 residues. In germline, CDR1 is SGHTA, CDR2 FQGTGA. The CDR3 loop reads CASSNNPGLVRADTQYF.

The rearrangement links TRBV12-3 or TRBV12-4 to TRBJ2-1; lacking DNA, the TRBD1 call made by TCRdb goes unchecked. CDR3 length: 14 amino acids. The CDR3 protein is CASSLAPAVEGEFF.

The J gene is TRBJ2-1, the V gene TRBV20-1; as DNA is missing, the TRBD2 call by TCRdb cannot be tested. Germline loops: CDR1 DFQATT, CDR2 SNEGSKA (reference sequence). There are 15 residues in the CDR3. Here the CDR3 reads CSAETGLADLNEQFF.

The chain has TRBV5-4 and TRBJ1-2. CDR3 length equals 15 residues. CDR1 is SGHNT and CDR2 is YYREEE in the germline V gene (reference sequence). This CDR3 is CASSLNPSTFYGYTF.

The chain uses TRBV4-1 and TRBJ2-7; TCRdb selects TRBD2, and the lack of DNA leaves this call unchecked. Germline lookup yields CDR1 MGHRA and CDR2 YSYEKL. This CDR3 has 17 amino acids. The CDR3 region is CASSPSRSGDWSYEQYF.

The chain combines TRBV15 with TRBJ2-1; TCRdb names TRBD2, which stays unverified in the absence of DNA. The CDR3 is made up of 14 amino acids. CDR1 and CDR2 (germline): LNHNV, YYDKDF (reference sequence). The CDR3 region is CATSQAGEYYEQFF. Together with reference TRBV15 and TRBJ2-1, the CDR3 gives the full variable domain: DAMVIQNPRYQVTQFGKPVTLSCSQTLNHNVMYWYQQKSSQAPKLLFHYYDKDFNNEADTPDNFQSRRPNTSFCFLDIRSPGLGDTAMYLCATSQAGEYYEQFFGPGTRLTVL.

This chain connects TRBV28 to TRBJ2-7; TCRdb's D call, TRBD1, is unchecked because there is no DNA. CDR3 length equals 13 residues. Germline-derived CDR1 and CDR2 are MDHEN and SYDVKM. CDR3 amino acids: CASTTRGAYEQYF.

The gene calls are TRBV29-1 and TRBJ2-5; TCRdb's D call of TRBD1 is untestable without DNA. The germline V gene encodes CDR1 SQVTM and CDR2 ANQGSEA. CDR3 size: 12 residues. CDR3 amino acids: CSARTALETQYF.

The CDR3 loop is CASSEGGSYNEQFF. The chain is built from TRBV9 and TRBJ2-1. CDR1 and CDR2 from the germline V gene are SGDLS and YYNGEE. This CDR3 has 14 amino acids.